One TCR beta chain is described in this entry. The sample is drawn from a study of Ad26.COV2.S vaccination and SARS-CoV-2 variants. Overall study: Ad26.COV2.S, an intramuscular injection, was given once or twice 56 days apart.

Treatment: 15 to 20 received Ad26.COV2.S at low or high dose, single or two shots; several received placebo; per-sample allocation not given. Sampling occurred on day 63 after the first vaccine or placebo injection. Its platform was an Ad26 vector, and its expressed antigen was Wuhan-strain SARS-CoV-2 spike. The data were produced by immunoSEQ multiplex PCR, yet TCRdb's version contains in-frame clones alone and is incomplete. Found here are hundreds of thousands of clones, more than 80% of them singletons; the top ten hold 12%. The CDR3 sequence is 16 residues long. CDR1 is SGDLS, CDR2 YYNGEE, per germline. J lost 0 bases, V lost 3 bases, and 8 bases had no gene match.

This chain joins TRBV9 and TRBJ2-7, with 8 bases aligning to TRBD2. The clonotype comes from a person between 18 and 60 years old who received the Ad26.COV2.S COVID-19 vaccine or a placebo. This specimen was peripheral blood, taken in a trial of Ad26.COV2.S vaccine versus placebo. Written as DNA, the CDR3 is TGTGCCAGCAGCGCGGCGGCGGGAGGCCCCTCCTACGAGCAGTACTTC. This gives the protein CASSAAAGGPSYEQYF.